The clone carrying this TCR beta chain was counted a few times. Its specificity is not known. Looked up from germline, CDR1 is LNHNV and CDR2 is YYDKDF (reference sequence). V lost 5 bases, J lost 0 bases, and 3 bases stayed unmatched. The CDR3 covers 14 residues. This sample is drawn from a study of a mutant IDH1 vaccine in newly diagnosed glioma. Study-level information: In some groups vaccination began 4-6 weeks post-radiotherapy; others received it with temozolomide.

Time point meaning: week 11, during vaccination. Doses of 300 ug of mutant IDH1 20-mer peptide were given with topical imiquimod. Produced via immunoSEQ multiplex PCR; TCRdb's table is partial and in-frame only. This table has tens of thousands of clones, around 89% appearing once. Here the sequenced sample was PBMCs, taken from a glioma patient whose treatment included an IDH1 peptide vaccine. This chain links TRBV15 with TRBJ1-2; 7 bases line up with TRBD1. This TCR was recovered from a man younger than 35 with glioma. CDR3 loop: CATSSDRTNYGYTF. The CDR3 DNA reads TGTGCCACCAGCTCGGACAGGACTAACTATGGCTACACCTTC.